This T cell receptor beta chain was sequenced for a study of T cell responses to AZD1222 COVID-19 vaccine. Germline V lookup: CDR1 SGHAT, CDR2 FQNNGV. Between the trimmed V and J ends, which lost 1 base and 1 base, there was a span of 8 bases. CDR3 length: 15 amino acids. Clones were read by immunoSEQ multiplex PCR, and TCRdb kept only the in-frame ones, dropping some. The sample lists some 130,000 clones; just under 95% were seen once. This TCR derives from an adult who received the AZD1222 COVID-19 vaccine. Sample: peripheral blood, taken 28 days after the second AZD1222 dose. V gene TRBV11-2 combines with J gene TRBJ2-4; TRBD2 is a possible D gene (6 bases). The CDR3 loop reads CASSLVAGAKNIQYF. In nucleotides, the CDR3 is TGTGCCAGCAGCTTAGTTGCGGGGGCCAAAAACATTCAGTACTTC.